The 21 T cell receptor beta chains listed next were all sequenced from one sample in a study of identical twins. A single record per CDR3 protein comes from TCRdb applying MiXCR to the 5' RACE reads. The sample consists of 200,000 to 250,000 distinct CDR3 sequences, approximately 7% of them appearing once. These data were also reused for a study on yellow fever vaccine responses in identical twins.

Sequencing was done on a sample of memory (CD45RO+) T cells sorted from blood. These receptors all come from a young woman in good health.

This clonotype was seen a handful of times. The V gene is TRBV20-1, the J gene TRBJ2-7; 7 bases fit TRBD1. CDR3 length equals 16 residues. J gave up 0 bases and V 2 bases, and 10 bases lay outside the gene matches. CDR1 is DFQATT, CDR2 SNEGSKA, per germline (reference sequence). CDR3 nucleotides: TGCAGTGCTAGAACAGGCGGACAGGTCGGCTCCTACGAGCAGTACGTC. Protein sequence: CSARTGGQVGSYEQYV.

This chain connects TRBV11-2 to TRBJ1-4; TRBD1 agrees at 8 bases. Losses at the gene ends were 4 bases for V and 5 bases for J; bases not matched to a gene: 6. Germline V CDR1 and CDR2: SGHAT, FQNNGV. The CDR3 spans 15 residues. In DNA, the CDR3 is TGTGCCAGCAGCTCGAGGGACAGGAAAAATGAAAAACTGTTTTTT. Residues: CASSSRDRKNEKLFF.

J is TRBJ2-1 and V is TRBV28; tentative D call: TRBD1 (7 bases). Looked up from germline, CDR1 is MDHEN and CDR2 is SYDVKM. V gave up 2 bases and J gave up 9 bases, with 17 bases separating them. The CDR3 consists of 15 residues. DNA of the CDR3: TGTGCCAGCAGTTTACTAGACAGGGACTGGGCTGAGCAGTTCTTC. Translated, it gives CASSLLDRDWAEQFF.

This clonotype occurred a few times. V is TRBV12-3 or TRBV12-4 and J is TRBJ1-5; TRBD1 might be the D (5 bases). This CDR3 comprises 13 residues. Trimming stripped 7 bases from V and 7 bases from J, with 14 bases between. CDR3 sequence reads: CASTPGPLQPQHF. The CDR3 DNA is TGTGCCAGCACCCCGGGACCATTACAGCCCCAGCATTTT.

The chain is built from TRBV6-2 or TRBV6-3 and TRBJ1-1; D possibly corresponds to TRBD1 (6 bases). Germline V gene data show CDR1 as MNHEY and CDR2 as SVGEGT. The CDR3 runs 11 residues. Trimming took off 5 bases at V and 9 bases at J, with 10 bases between the two ends. CDR3 coding DNA: TGTGCCAGCAGTCCGGACAGAAAAGCTTTCTTT. It translates to CASSPDRKAFF.

This clonotype occurred a few times. The chain combines TRBV4-2 with TRBJ2-7, with 7 positions matching TRBD2. The V gene's germline CDR1 is LGHNA and CDR2 YNFKEQ. This CDR3 has 16 residues. V was clipped by 0 bases and J by 7 bases; unmatched bases: 12. The CDR3 reads CASSQDRASGASEQYF. The CDR3 coding sequence is TGTGCCAGCAGCCAAGATCGGGCTAGCGGTGCCTCGGAGCAGTACTTC.

This clonotype has just a few counts. The chain combines TRBV20-1 with TRBJ2-7; 9 bases line up with TRBD2. The CDR3 runs 13 residues. The J segment lost 6 bases and the V segment lost 6 bases, leaving 9 bases of the junction unmatched. The germline V gene has CDR1 DFQATT and CDR2 SNEGSKA (reference sequence). The CDR3 nucleotides read TGCAGTGCAGGGGGGACTAGCTTCGGCGAGCAGTACTTC. This encodes CSAGGTSFGEQYF.

This chain uses TRBV5-1 with TRBJ1-2; D gene unclear. The CDR3 totals 13 residues. V was pared by 4 bases and J by 5 bases, with 12 bases between. Germline V gene sequence: CDR1 SGHRS, CDR2 YFSETQ. The CDR3 nucleotides read TGCGCCAGCAGCATGGATAGCGGGTATGGCTACACCTTC. It yields the protein CASSMDSGYGYTF.

This clonotype was seen a few times. V is TRBV19 and J is TRBJ1-5; D is perhaps TRBD1 (5 bases). Germline-derived CDR1 and CDR2 are LNHDA and SQIVND (reference sequence). V was cut by 6 bases and J by 4 bases, with 16 bases left in between. There are 15 residues in the CDR3. Here the CDR3 DNA reads TGTGCCAGTAGCCTAGGGACGGTGATAAATCAGCCCCAGCATTTT. This translates into CASSLGTVINQPQHF.

V and J are TRBV2 and TRBJ2-1, with 10 bases identical to TRBD2. This CDR3 is built from 13 residues. Losses at the gene ends were 4 bases for V and 12 bases for J; bases not matched to a gene: 6. The V gene's germline CDR1 is SNHLY and CDR2 FYNNEI. The DNA for the CDR3 is TGTGCCAGCAGTGGTCTACTAGCGGGGACGCAGTTCTTC. It specifies CASSGLLAGTQFF.

This clonotype showed up just a few times. The V gene is TRBV29-1, the J gene TRBJ2-5, with TRBD2 matching 11 bases. Germline lookup yields CDR1 SQVTM and CDR2 ANQGSEA. The CDR3 length is 17 residues. V was pared by 6 bases and J by 1 base, with 13 bases of the junction left unmatched. The CDR3 loop is CSVKGLAGGGFQETQYF. For the CDR3, the DNA is TGCAGCGTAAAGGGGCTAGCGGGGGGCGGTTTCCAAGAGACCCAGTACTTC.

The rearrangement links TRBV20-1 to TRBJ2-2; TRBD1 matches at 9 bases. Trimming removed 6 bases from V and 6 bases from J; junction bases left unmatched: 5. Germline-derived CDR1 and CDR2 are DFQATT and SNEGSKA (reference sequence). This CDR3 is 13 amino acids long. CDR3 residues: CSAGQGGAGELFF. The CDR3, as DNA: TGCAGTGCGGGACAGGGAGGGGCCGGGGAGCTGTTTTTT.

V is TRBV3-1 and J is TRBJ2-1; a possible D gene is TRBD2 (5 bases). The V gene's germline CDR1 is LGHDT and CDR2 YNNKEL (reference sequence). V lost 0 bases and J 15 bases, leaving 12 bases between the germline ends. The CDR3 sequence is 12 residues long. The CDR3 coding sequence is TGTGCCAGCAGCCAAGATACCGGGGTCGGGTTCTTC. This translates into CASSQDTGVGFF.

The V call is TRBV29-1, the J call TRBJ1-1; D gene ambiguous. The CDR3 sequence is 13 residues long. V lost 3 bases to trimming and J lost 0 bases, with 8 bases between them. Germline lookup yields CDR1 SQVTM and CDR2 ANQGSEA. CDR3 loop: CSVDGYMNTEAFF. The CDR3 DNA follows: TGCAGCGTTGACGGTTACATGAACACTGAAGCTTTCTTT.

This rearrangement joins TRBV20-1 to TRBJ2-7; 10 bases agree with TRBD2. V shed 3 bases and J 2 bases; nucleotides not matched to a gene: 13. Per germline, CDR1 DFQATT and CDR2 SNEGSKA (reference sequence). The CDR3 has 17 residues. CDR3 sequence: CSARDAGTSARTYEQYF. CDR3 sequence (DNA): TGCAGTGCTAGGGATGCCGGGACTAGCGCCCGAACCTACGAGCAGTACTTC.

This chain connects TRBV25-1 to TRBJ2-1; 16 nucleotides align to TRBD2. CDR1 and CDR2 (germline): MGHDK, SYGVNS. The CDR3 covers 18 residues. The J segment lost 7 bases and the V segment lost 5 bases, leaving 11 bases of the junction unmatched. The CDR3 spells CASSNPSGLAGGRNEQFF. In DNA, the CDR3 is TGTGCCAGCAGTAACCCCTCGGGACTAGCGGGAGGGAGGAATGAGCAGTTCTTC.

V and J are TRBV6-5 and TRBJ2-7, with 10 bases aligning to TRBD1. The CDR3 is 17 amino acids. The V and J ends lost 4 bases and 3 bases, in that order; junction bases with no gene match: 12. Germline CDR1 is MNHEY and CDR2 is SVGAGI. The CDR3 bases are TGTGCCAGCAGTTGGAACCTCCCAGGGACAGGGGACTACGAGCAGTACTTC. Protein sequence: CASSWNLPGTGDYEQYF.

Concerning this clonotype: At one end the junction does not follow the germline gene, possibly because of a read error. Here the CDR3 reads CASTLPPTGVGYTF. Written as DNA, the CDR3 is TGTGCCAGCACTTTACCGCCAACAGGGGTGGGCTACACCTTC. The V call is TRBV28, the J call TRBJ1-2; 7 positions match TRBD1. Germline values: CDR1 MDHEN, CDR2 SYDVKM. The length of the CDR3 is 14 residues.

This clonotype was counted only a few times. This rearrangement joins TRBV7-6 to TRBJ2-5; D is possibly TRBD2 (8 bases). V lost 6 bases and J 4 bases, leaving 21 bases between the germline ends. This CDR3 is built from 16 residues. CDR1 SGHVS and CDR2 FNYEAQ come from the germline V gene. CDR3: CASSQGLGGGAETQYF. CDR3 DNA: TGTGCCAGCAGTCAGGGACTAGGAGGGGGCGCAGAGACCCAGTACTTC.

This clonotype was picked up a small number of times. This chain uses TRBV19 with TRBJ1-4; maybe TRBD1 (6 bases). V was shortened by 3 bases and J by 7 bases, with 9 bases between the two germline ends. The CDR3 runs 13 residues. CDR1 is LNHDA and CDR2 is SQIVND in the germline V gene (reference sequence). CDR3 nucleotides: TGTGCCAGTAGTATCGGCAGGGGTGAAAAACTGTTTTTT. Its translation is CASSIGRGEKLFF.

A few counts support this clonotype. This rearrangement joins TRBV5-1 to TRBJ2-5; 10 nucleotides line up with TRBD1. The CDR3 has 15 residues. V lost 1 base to trimming and J lost 5 bases; unmatched junction nucleotides: 5. In germline, CDR1 is SGHRS, CDR2 YFSETQ. CDR3 coding DNA: TGCGCCAGCAGCTTGACCGGGACAGGGGTGGAGACCCAGTACTTC. This translates into CASSLTGTGVETQYF.